This T cell receptor (beta chain) was documented in a study of blood T cell repertoires in COVID-19. Study-level background: Whether acute or convalescent, the COVID-19 samples came from the United States, Italy and Spain. T cells, B-cell-depleted T cells, or PBMCs supplied cDNA or gDNA.

CDR1 is SGHAT and CDR2 is FQNNGV in the germline V gene. The CDR3 contains 15 residues. Losses at the gene ends were 4 bases for V and 4 bases for J; bases not matched to a gene: 6. In the authors' methods: Reference gene primer amplification in the assay estimated nucleated cell counts. TCRdb's table, derived via immunoSEQ multiplex PCR, lists solely in-frame clones and lacks some. From that table come the V and J calls and clone size; the DNA was used to work out D and trimming. The data contain 200,000 or so clones, approximately 84% of them singletons. The gene calls are TRBV11-2 and TRBJ2-7; 11 bases are shared with TRBD1. This TCR derives from a human donor with acute or convalescent COVID-19. The donor label of this sample is uncertain. Sequencing used peripheral blood. In DNA, the CDR3 is TGTGCCAGCAGCTCAGGACAGGGGGCGCGGTACGAGCAGTACTTC. As protein: CASSSGQGARYEQYF. Variable domain in full (rest from reference TRBV11-2 and TRBJ2-7): EAGVAQSPRYKIIEKRQSVAFWCNPISGHATLYWYQQILGQGPKLLIQFQNNGVVDDSQLPKDRFSAERLKGVDSTLKIQPAKLEDSAVYLCASSSGQGARYEQYFGPGTRLTVT.